Listed here are 7 T cell receptor beta chains from one sample, sequenced in a study of CD8+ T cells in alopecia areata. Treatment specified: oral pan-JAK inhibitor, 5-10 mg twice daily. RNA was extracted and reverse transcribed into cDNA as the sequencing template. Produced via immunoSEQ multiplex PCR; TCRdb's table is partial and in-frame only. This table has about 210,000 clones, over 60% appearing once. The sequencing used CD4+ T cells sorted from blood, collected at week 4, from a patient treated with tofacitinib. These receptors were taken from a human donor with alopecia areata.

This clone has just a few counts. The rearrangement links TRBV27 to TRBJ1-2; D unclear. V dropped 0 bases and J dropped 4 bases, with 15 bases sitting between them. In germline, CDR1 is MNHEY, CDR2 SMNVEV (reference sequence). This CDR3 spans 16 amino acids. CDR3 residues: CASSLSAAGNTYGYTF. The DNA for the CDR3 is TGTGCCAGCAGTTTATCGGCTGCCGGTAATACCTATGGCTACACCTTC.

The chain employs TRBV7-2 and TRBJ2-6, with D maybe TRBD1 (5 bases). Trimming removed 5 bases from V and 1 base from J, with 15 bases in between. The CDR3 runs to 17 residues. Germline CDR1 reads SGHTA; CDR2 reads FQGNSA. The CDR3 loop reads CASSPSTVSSGANVLTF. DNA for the CDR3: TGTGCCAGCAGCCCTTCGACAGTTTCTTCTGGGGCCAACGTCCTGACTTTC. Supplemented by reference TRBV7-2 and TRBJ2-6, the full variable domain reads GAGVSQSPSNKVTEKGKDVELRCDPISGHTALYWYRQSLGQGLEFLIYFQGNSAPDKSGLPSDRFSAERTGGSVSTLTIQRTQQEDSAVYLCASSPSTVSSGANVLTFGAGSRLTVL.

V usage is TRBV4-3 and J usage is TRBJ2-1; the D is unclear. Germline lookup yields CDR1 LGHNA and CDR2 YSLEER. The V end was cut by 0 bases, the J end by 11 bases, with 11 bases between. This CDR3 has 13 amino acids. The CDR3 sequence is CASSQDGESKQFF. CDR3 DNA sequence: TGCGCCAGCAGCCAAGATGGCGAATCAAAGCAGTTCTTC.

The rearrangement joins TRBV9 to TRBJ2-7; D gene unclear. This CDR3 has 13 residues. Germline CDR1 SGDLS, CDR2 YYNGEE. V was pared by 4 bases and J by 6 bases, with 14 bases between. The CDR3 bases are TGTGCCAGCAGCACCCAGTATGTGGGCGAGCAGTACTTC. Translating it yields CASSTQYVGEQYF.

This clone was recorded a few times. An end of the junction does not agree with germline; a read error may underlie this. This chain links TRBV7-7 with TRBJ2-2; 12 positions agree with TRBD2. Germline V gene data show CDR1 as SSHAT and CDR2 as FNYEAQ (reference sequence). The CDR3 has 19 amino acids. CDR3 in amino acids: CASSLAPSGGGTNTGELFF. CDR3 sequence (DNA): TGTGCTAGCAGCTTAGCCCCTAGCGGGGGGGGTACGAACACCGGGGAGCTGTTTTTT. Together with reference TRBV7-7 and TRBJ2-2, the CDR3 gives the full variable domain: GAGVSQSPRYKVTKRGQDVTLRCDPISSHATLYWYQQALGQGPEFLTYFNYEAQPDKSGLPSDRFSAERPEGSISTLTIQRTEQRDSAMYRCASSLAPSGGGTNTGELFFGEGSRLTVL.

The rearrangement uses TRBV4-1 and TRBJ1-2, with 7 bases that match TRBD1. Trimming removed 2 bases from V and 4 bases from J; junction bases left unmatched: 10. CDR1 MGHRA and CDR2 YSYEKL come from the germline V gene. The CDR3 totals 16 residues. CDR3 in amino acids: CASSQPETGLTYGYTF. CDR3 nucleotides: TGCGCCAGCAGCCAACCGGAGACAGGGTTGACCTATGGCTACACCTTC.

The V call is TRBV5-1, the J call TRBJ2-3; tentative D call: TRBD2 (7 bases). This CDR3 has 16 residues. Germline V lookup: CDR1 SGHRS, CDR2 YFSETQ. V was trimmed by 0 bases and J by 4 bases, leaving 15 bases between them. CDR3 residues: CASSLARGARPDTQYF. The CDR3 region has the DNA TGCGCCAGCAGCTTGGCTCGGGGGGCAAGGCCAGATACGCAGTATTTT. The full variable domain, in which reference TRBV5-1 and TRBJ2-3 provide the parts outside the CDR3, is KAGVTQTPRYLIKTRGQQVTLSCSPISGHRSVSWYQQTPGQGLQFLFEYFSETQRNKGNFPGRFSGRQFSNSRSEMNVSTLELGDSALYLCASSLARGARPDTQYFGPGTRLTVL.